The 14 T cell receptor beta chains presented below share a single source sample, sequenced in a study of CD4+ T cells in melanoma. Sequenced by immunoSEQ multiplex PCR; TCRdb stores in-frame clones only, minus some. The table has roughly 9,600 clones, less than 85% seen once. The specimen sequenced was cells from a culture (not recorded whether cultured in vitro). These receptors originate from a human donor with melanoma.

About this clone itself: This same CDR3 is encoded by further DNA sequences in the sample. The chain employs TRBV4-1 and TRBJ1-2, with D possibly TRBD1 on 5 matching bases. The CDR3 runs to 15 residues. The ends were cut back, 4 bases at V and 2 bases at J, with 14 bases in the middle. Germline V gene data show CDR1 as MGHRA and CDR2 as YSYEKL. The CDR3 reads CASSPAGGTNYGYTF. The CDR3 DNA reads as TGCGCCAGCAGCCCGGCCGGAGGGACGAACTATGGCTACACCTTC.

The chain recombines TRBV29-1 with TRBJ2-3; D tentatively reads TRBD1 or TRBD2 (7 bases each). This CDR3 has 13 residues. V was trimmed by 7 bases and J by 6 bases, leaving 17 bases between them. CDR1 and CDR2 (germline): SQVTM, ANQGSEA. Here the CDR3 reads CSAGLRGGDTQYF. In DNA, the CDR3 is TGCAGCGCAGGACTCAGGGGGGGCGATACGCAGTATTTT.

This sequence joins TRBV30 and TRBJ1-6; unclear D gene. The CDR3 length is 15 residues. The germline V gene has CDR1 GTSNPN and CDR2 SVGIG (reference sequence). Trimming shortened V by 4 bases and J by 3 bases, and 13 bases separated the two germline ends. This CDR3 reads CAWKSTRLYNSPLHF. In nucleotides, the CDR3 is TGTGCCTGGAAGTCGACACGACTCTATAATTCACCCCTCCACTTT.

The V call is TRBV11-3, the J call TRBJ2-3; possibly TRBD2 for D (5 bases). The CDR3 runs to 14 residues. Germline values: CDR1 SGHNT, CDR2 YENEEA. V lost 1 base to trimming and J lost 3 bases, with 8 bases between them. CDR3 residues: CASSLARGTDTQYF. The DNA for the CDR3 is TGTGCCAGCAGCTTAGCTCGGGGAACAGATACGCAGTATTTT.

This chain links TRBV6-6 with TRBJ1-1; a possible D gene is TRBD1 (6 bases). Germline V gene data show CDR1 as MNHNY and CDR2 as SVGAGI (reference sequence). There are 12 residues in the CDR3. The V and J ends lost 10 bases and 2 bases respectively, with 11 bases between them. The chain's CDR3 is CATRGGNTEAFF. CDR3 in DNA: TGTGCCACTCGAGGGGGAAACACTGAAGCTTTCTTT.

The V and J genes are TRBV5-1 and TRBJ1-5; 9 bases map to TRBD1. The CDR3 totals 15 residues. With 1 base clipped from V and 11 bases from J, the junction kept 10 bases outside the gene matches. Germline CDR1 and CDR2: SGHRS and YFSETQ. CDR3 nucleotides: TGCGCCAGCAGCTTGTCCGGACAGGGGTACCAGTCCCAGCATTTT. Residues: CASSLSGQGYQSQHF.

The rearrangement links TRBV7-9 to TRBJ1-6; D is ambiguous. Looked up from germline, CDR1 is SEHNR and CDR2 is FQNEAQ (reference sequence). V shed 4 bases and J shed 7 bases, with 8 bases lying between them. The CDR3 is 13 amino acids. CDR3: CASSYTENSPLHF. In DNA form, the CDR3 reads TGTGCCAGCAGCTACACAGAAAATTCACCCCTCCACTTT.

The chain combines TRBV2 with TRBJ2-1; TRBD1 matches 10 bases. The V and J ends lost 8 bases and 14 bases, in that order; junction bases with no gene match: 15. Germline V gives CDR1 SNHLY, CDR2 FYNNEI. This CDR3 region has 14 residues. CDR3: CASDVGDRGGNKFF. CDR3 bases: TGTGCCAGCGATGTGGGGGACAGGGGAGGTAACAAGTTCTTC.

The chain has TRBV7-3 and TRBJ2-1; TRBD2 is a possible D gene (5 bases). CDR1 is SGHTA, CDR2 FQGTGA, per germline. Trimming took 6 bases from V and 8 from J, leaving 14 bases between them. The CDR3 length is 13 residues. As DNA, the CDR3 is TGTGCCAGCAGGGCCAGCGAGGGCTATGAGCAGTTCTTC. This encodes CASRASEGYEQFF.

The J gene is TRBJ2-7, the V gene TRBV7-2, with a possible D match to TRBD1 (5 bases). This CDR3 contains 12 residues. Trimming stripped 2 bases from V and 12 bases from J, with 14 bases between. Germline-derived CDR1 and CDR2 are SGHTA and FQGNSA. CDR3 nucleotides: TGTGCCAGCAGCTTAAGGGGCTCTCTCCGGTACTTC. Protein sequence: CASSLRGSLRYF. Full variable domain (remainder filled in from reference TRBV7-2 and TRBJ2-7): GAGVSQSPSNKVTEKGKDVELRCDPISGHTALYWYRQSLGQGLEFLIYFQGNSAPDKSGLPSDRFSAERTGGSVSTLTIQRTQQEDSAVYLCASSLRGSLRYFGPGTRLTVT.

The chain combines TRBV19 with TRBJ2-1; D may be TRBD1 (5 bases). V lost 6 bases and J 3 bases, leaving 6 bases between the germline ends. CDR1 is LNHDA, CDR2 SQIVND, per germline (reference sequence). This CDR3 has 12 residues. CDR3 loop: CASSRDYNEQFF. In DNA form, the CDR3 reads TGTGCCAGTAGCAGGGACTACAATGAGCAGTTCTTC.

As regards this clone: This sample also contains other DNA sequences that code for the same CDR3. The rearrangement joins TRBV6-6 to TRBJ2-1; maybe TRBD1 (6 bases). The length of the CDR3 is 12 residues. Germline V gives CDR1 MNHNY, CDR2 SVGAGI (reference sequence). V lost 5 bases to trimming and J lost 5 bases, with 7 bases between them. This CDR3 reads CASSPGDNEQFF. DNA for the CDR3: TGTGCCAGCAGTCCAGGGGACAATGAGCAGTTCTTC.

The rearrangement links TRBV10-2 to TRBJ2-7; 14 nucleotides agree with TRBD2. V trimming: 5 bases; J trimming: 4 bases; junction bases outside the gene matches: 4. Per germline, CDR1 WSHSY and CDR2 SAAADI. CDR3 length: 15 amino acids. CDR3 sequence (DNA): TGCGCCAGCAGTAAGGGGACTAGCGGGGGATACGAGCAGTACTTC. Protein sequence: CASSKGTSGGYEQYF.

The chain uses TRBV5-1 and TRBJ2-2; tentative D call: TRBD1 (6 bases). Trimming pared 0 bases from V and 3 bases from J, leaving 9 bases between. The CDR3 is 15 amino acids. From germline, CDR1 is SGHRS and CDR2 YFSETQ. The CDR3 spells CASSLDRADTGELFF. The CDR3 DNA reads as TGCGCCAGCAGCTTGGACAGGGCCGACACCGGGGAGCTGTTTTTT.